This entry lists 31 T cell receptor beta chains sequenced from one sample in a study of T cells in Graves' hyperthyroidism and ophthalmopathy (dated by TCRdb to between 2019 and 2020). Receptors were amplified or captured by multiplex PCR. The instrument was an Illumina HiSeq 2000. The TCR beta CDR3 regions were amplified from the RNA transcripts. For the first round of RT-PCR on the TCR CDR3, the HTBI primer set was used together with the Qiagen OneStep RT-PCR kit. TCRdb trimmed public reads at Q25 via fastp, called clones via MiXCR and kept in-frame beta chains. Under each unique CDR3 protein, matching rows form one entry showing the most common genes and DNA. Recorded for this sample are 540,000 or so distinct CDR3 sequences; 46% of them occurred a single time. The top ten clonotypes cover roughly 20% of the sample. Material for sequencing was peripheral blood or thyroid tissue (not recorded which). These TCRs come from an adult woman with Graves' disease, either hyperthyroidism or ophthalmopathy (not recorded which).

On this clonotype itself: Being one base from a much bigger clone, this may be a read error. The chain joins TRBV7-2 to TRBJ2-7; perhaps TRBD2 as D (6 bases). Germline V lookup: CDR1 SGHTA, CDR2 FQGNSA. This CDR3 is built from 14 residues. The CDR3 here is CASSSGRRAYERYF. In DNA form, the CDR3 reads TGTGCCAGCAGCTCAGGTCGGAGGGCCTACGAGCGGTACTTC.

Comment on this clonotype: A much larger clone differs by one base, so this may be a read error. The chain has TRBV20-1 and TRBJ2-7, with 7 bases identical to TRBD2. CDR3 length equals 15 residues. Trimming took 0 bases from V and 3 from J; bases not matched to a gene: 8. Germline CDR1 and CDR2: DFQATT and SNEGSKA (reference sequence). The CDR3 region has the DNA TGCAGTGCTAGAGATTACGGGGGGAAAGTCTACGAGCAGTACTTC. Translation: CSARDYGGKVYEQYF.

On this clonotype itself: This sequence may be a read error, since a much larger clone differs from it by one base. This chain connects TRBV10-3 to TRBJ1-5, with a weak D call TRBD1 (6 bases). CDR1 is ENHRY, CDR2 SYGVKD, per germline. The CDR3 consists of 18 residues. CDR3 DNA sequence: TGTGCCAGCAGTTACTCGTGGCTGGGGGCCTATAGCAATCAGCCCCAGCATTTT. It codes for CASSYSWLGAYSNQPQHF.

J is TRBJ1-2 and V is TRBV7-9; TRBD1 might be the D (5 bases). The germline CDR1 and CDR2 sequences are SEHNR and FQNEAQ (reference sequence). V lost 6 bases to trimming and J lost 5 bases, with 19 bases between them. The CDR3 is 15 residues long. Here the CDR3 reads CASSFRDSIFYGYTF. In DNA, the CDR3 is TGTGCCAGCAGTTTCCGGGACTCAATTTTTTATGGCTACACCTTC.

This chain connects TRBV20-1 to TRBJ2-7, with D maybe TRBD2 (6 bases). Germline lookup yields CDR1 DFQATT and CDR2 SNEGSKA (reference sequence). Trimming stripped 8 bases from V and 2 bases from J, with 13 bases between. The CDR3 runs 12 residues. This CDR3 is CSHRGLAYEQYF. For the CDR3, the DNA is TGCAGTCACCGGGGACTTGCCTACGAGCAGTACTTC.

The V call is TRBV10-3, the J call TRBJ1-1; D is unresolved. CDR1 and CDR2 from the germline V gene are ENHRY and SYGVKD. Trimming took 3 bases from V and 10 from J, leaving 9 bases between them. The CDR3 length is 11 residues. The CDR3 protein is CAISEGFGAFF. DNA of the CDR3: TGTGCCATCAGTGAAGGGTTTGGAGCTTTCTTT.

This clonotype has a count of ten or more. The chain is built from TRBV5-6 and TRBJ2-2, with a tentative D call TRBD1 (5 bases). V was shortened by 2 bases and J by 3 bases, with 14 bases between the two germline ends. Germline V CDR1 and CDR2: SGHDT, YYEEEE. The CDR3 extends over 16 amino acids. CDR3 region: CASSFLPQGDTGELFF. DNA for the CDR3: TGTGCCAGCAGCTTTTTGCCGCAGGGCGACACCGGGGAGCTGTTTTTT.

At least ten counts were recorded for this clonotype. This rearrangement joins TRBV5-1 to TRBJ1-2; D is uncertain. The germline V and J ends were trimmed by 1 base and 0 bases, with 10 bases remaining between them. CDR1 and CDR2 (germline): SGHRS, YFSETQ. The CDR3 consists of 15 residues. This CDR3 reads CASSLSGTPNYGYTF. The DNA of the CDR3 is TGCGCCAGCAGCTTGTCGGGAACTCCTAACTATGGCTACACCTTC.

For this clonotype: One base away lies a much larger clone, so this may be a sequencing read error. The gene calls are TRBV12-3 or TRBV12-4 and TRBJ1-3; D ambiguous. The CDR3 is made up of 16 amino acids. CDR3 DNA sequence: TGTGCCAGCAGTTTAGGTCCGGGCGCATTTGGAAGCACCATATATTTT. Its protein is CASSLGPGAFGSTIYF.

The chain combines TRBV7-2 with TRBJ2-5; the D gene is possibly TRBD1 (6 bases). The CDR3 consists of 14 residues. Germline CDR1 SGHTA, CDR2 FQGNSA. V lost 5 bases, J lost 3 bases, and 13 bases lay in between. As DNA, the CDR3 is TGTGCCAGCAGCCAATACGGGGACAAAGAGACCCAGTACTTC. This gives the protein CASSQYGDKETQYF. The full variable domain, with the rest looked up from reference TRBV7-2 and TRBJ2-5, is GAGVSQSPSNKVTEKGKDVELRCDPISGHTALYWYRQSLGQGLEFLIYFQGNSAPDKSGLPSDRFSAERTGGSVSTLTIQRTQQEDSAVYLCASSQYGDKETQYFGPGTRLLVL.

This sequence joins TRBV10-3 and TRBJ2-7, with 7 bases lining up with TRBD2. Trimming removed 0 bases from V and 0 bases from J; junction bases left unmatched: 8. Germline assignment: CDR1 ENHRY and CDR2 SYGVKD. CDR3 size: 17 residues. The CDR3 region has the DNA TGTGCCATCAGTGAGTCTATAGGGGCTAGCGGCTCCTACGAGCAGTACTTC. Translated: CAISESIGASGSYEQYF.

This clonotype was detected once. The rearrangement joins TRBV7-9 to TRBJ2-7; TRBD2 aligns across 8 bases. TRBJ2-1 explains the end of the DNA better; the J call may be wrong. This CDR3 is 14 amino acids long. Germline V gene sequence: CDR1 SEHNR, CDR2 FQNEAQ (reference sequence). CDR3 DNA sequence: TGTGCCAGCAGCTTACGGACTAGCACCAATGAGCAGTTCTTC. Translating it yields CASSLRTSTNEQFF.

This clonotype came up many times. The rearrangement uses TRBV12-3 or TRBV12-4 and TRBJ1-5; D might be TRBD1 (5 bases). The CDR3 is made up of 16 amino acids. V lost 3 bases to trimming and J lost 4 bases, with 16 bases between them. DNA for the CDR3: TGTGCCAGCAGTTTCCGGGGGTTCCCCAAAAATCAGCCCCAGCATTTT. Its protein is CASSFRGFPKNQPQHF.

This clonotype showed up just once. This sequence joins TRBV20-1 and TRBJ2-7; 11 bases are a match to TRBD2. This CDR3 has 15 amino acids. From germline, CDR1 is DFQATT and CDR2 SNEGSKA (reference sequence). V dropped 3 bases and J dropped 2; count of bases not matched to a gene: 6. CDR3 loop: CSASSGTSGAYEQYF. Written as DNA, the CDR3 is TGCAGTGCTAGCAGCGGGACTAGCGGAGCCTACGAGCAGTACTTC.

The CDR3 loop is CAISDPPGLAGETQYF. The CDR3, as DNA: TGTGCCATCAGTGACCCACCCGGGCTAGCGGGAGAGACCCAGTACTTC. The chain combines TRBV10-3 with TRBJ2-5, with 8 bases that match TRBD2. The CDR3 runs to 16 residues. The ends lost 3 bases at V and 4 bases at J; junction bases unmatched: 10. The germline V gene has CDR1 ENHRY and CDR2 SYGVKD.

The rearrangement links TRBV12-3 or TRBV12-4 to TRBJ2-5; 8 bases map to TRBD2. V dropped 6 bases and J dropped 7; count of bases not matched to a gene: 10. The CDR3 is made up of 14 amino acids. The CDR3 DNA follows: TGTGCCAGCAGATCCGGGAGCGGGAGAGGGACCCAGTACTTC. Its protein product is CASRSGSGRGTQYF.

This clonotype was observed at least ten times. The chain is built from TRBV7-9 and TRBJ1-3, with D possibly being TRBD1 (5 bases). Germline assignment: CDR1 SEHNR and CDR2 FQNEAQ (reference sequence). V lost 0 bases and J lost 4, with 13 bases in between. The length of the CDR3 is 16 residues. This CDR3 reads CASSLASQGAGNTIYF. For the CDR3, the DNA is TGTGCCAGCAGCTTAGCAAGTCAGGGTGCGGGAAACACCATATATTTT.

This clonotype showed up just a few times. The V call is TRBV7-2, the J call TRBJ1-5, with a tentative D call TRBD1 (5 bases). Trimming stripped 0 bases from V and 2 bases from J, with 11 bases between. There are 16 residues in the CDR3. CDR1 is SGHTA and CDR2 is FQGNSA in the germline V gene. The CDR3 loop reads CASSLAQGVGNQPQHF. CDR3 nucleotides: TGTGCCAGCAGCTTAGCCCAGGGCGTCGGCAATCAGCCCCAGCATTTT. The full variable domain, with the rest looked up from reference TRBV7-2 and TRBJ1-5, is GAGVSQSPSNKVTEKGKDVELRCDPISGHTALYWYRQSLGQGLEFLIYFQGNSAPDKSGLPSDRFSAERTGGSVSTLTIQRTQQEDSAVYLCASSLAQGVGNQPQHFGDGTRLSIL.

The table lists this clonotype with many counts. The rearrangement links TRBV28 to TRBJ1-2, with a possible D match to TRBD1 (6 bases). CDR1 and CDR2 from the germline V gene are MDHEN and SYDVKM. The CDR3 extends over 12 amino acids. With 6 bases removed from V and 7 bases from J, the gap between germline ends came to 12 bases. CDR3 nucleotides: TGTGCCAGCAGACCTACAGGGCCTGGCTACACCTTC. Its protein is CASRPTGPGYTF.

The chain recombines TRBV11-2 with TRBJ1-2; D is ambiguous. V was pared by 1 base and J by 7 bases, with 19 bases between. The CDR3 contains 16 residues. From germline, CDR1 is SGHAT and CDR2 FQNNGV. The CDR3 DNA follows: TGTGCCAGCAGCTTAGCGCAAGCATTTTTATCAGGTGGCTACACCTTC. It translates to CASSLAQAFLSGGYTF. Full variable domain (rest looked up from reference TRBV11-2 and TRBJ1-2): EAGVAQSPRYKIIEKRQSVAFWCNPISGHATLYWYQQILGQGPKLLIQFQNNGVVDDSQLPKDRFSAERLKGVDSTLKIQPAKLEDSAVYLCASSLAQAFLSGGYTFGSGTRLTVV.

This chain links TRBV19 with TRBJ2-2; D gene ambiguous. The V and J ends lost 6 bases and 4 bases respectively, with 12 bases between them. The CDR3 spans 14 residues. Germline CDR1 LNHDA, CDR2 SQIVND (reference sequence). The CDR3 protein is CASSPTTSTGELFF. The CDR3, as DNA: TGTGCCAGTAGCCCTACTACCTCCACCGGGGAGCTGTTTTTT. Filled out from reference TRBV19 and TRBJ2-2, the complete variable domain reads DGGITQSPKYLFRKEGQNVTLSCEQNLNHDAMYWYRQDPGQGLRLIYYSQIVNDFQKGDIAEGYSVSREKKESFPLTVTSAQKNPTAFYLCASSPTTSTGELFFGEGSRLTVL.

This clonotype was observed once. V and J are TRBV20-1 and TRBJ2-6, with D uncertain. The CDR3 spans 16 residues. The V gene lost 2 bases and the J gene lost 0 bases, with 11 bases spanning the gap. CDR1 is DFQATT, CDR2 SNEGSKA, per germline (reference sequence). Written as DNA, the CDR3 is TGCAGTGCTAGAACGGTTAGAAACTCTGGGGCCAACGTCCTGACTTTC. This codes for CSARTVRNSGANVLTF.

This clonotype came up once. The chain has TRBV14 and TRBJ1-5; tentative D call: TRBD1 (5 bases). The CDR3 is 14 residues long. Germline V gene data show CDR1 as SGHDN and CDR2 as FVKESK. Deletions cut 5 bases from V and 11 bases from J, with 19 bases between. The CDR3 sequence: CASSNPLTGETQHF. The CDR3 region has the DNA TGTGCCAGCAGCAATCCCTTGACGGGGGAGACCCAGCATTTT.

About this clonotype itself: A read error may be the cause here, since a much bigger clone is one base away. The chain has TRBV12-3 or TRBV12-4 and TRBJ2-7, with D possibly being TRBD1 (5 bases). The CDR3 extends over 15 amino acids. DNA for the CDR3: TGTGCCGGCAGCCCTCGAACAGGATCCTCCTACGAGCAGTACTTC. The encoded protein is CAGSPRTGSSYEQYF.

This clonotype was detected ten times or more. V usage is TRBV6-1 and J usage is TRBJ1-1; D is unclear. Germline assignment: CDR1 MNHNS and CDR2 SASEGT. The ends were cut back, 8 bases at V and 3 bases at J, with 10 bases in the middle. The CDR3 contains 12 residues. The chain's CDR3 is CASQSPYTEAFF. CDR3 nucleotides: TGTGCCAGCCAATCCCCCTACACTGAAGCTTTCTTT.

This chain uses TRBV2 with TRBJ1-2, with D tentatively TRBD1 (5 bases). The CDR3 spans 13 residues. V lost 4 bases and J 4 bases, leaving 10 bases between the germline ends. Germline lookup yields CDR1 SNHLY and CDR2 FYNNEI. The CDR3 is CASSGRGIYGYTF. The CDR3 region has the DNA TGTGCCAGCAGTGGACGGGGCATCTATGGCTACACCTTC.

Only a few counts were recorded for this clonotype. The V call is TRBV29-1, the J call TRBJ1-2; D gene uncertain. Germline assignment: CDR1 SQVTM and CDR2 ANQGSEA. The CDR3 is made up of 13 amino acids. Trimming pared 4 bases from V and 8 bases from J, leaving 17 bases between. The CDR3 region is CSVVETGFGGYTF. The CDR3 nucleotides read TGCAGCGTTGTTGAAACGGGATTCGGCGGCTACACCTTC.

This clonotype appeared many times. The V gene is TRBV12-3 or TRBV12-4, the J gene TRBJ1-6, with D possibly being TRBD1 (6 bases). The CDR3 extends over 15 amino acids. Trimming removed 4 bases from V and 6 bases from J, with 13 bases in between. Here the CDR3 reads CASSSFGGRNSPLHF. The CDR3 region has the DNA TGTGCCAGCAGTTCCTTTGGGGGCCGTAATTCACCCCTCCACTTT.

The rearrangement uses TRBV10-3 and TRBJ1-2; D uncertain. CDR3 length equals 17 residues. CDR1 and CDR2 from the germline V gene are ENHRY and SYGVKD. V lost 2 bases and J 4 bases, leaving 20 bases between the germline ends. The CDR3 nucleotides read TGTGCCATCAGTGAGAAATGGGGAGGCAGTTCTCTCTATGGCTACACCTTC. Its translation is CAISEKWGGSSLYGYTF.

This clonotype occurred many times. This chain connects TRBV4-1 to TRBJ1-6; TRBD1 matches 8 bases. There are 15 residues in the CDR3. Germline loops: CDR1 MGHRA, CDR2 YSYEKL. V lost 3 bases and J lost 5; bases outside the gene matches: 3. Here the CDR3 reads CASSQPTGDNSPLHF. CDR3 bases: TGCGCCAGCAGCCAGCCGACAGGGGATAATTCACCCCTCCACTTT.

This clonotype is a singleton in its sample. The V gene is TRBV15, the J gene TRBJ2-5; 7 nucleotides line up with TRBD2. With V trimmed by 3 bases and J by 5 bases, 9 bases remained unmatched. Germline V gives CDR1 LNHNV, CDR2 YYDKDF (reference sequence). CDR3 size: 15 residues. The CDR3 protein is CATSSPGLVGETQYF. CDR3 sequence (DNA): TGTGCCACCAGCAGCCCAGGACTAGTTGGGGAGACCCAGTACTTC.